The 29 T cell receptor beta chains presented below share a single source sample, sequenced in a study of spatial heterogeneity in lung cancer. These receptors have no known antigen. Whole-study findings and limits: Tumors with more nonsynonymous mutations had more expanded intratumoral alpha and beta TCRs.

Each CDR3 protein gets one entry after TCRdb re-called the 5' RACE reads with MiXCR. Here the sample spans about 9,600 distinct CDR3 sequences, more than 10% being singletons. Time point meaning: sample taken at primary tumor resection. The starting material was lung tumor tissue, obtained at surgery. These receptors were collected from a male donor with early-stage non-small cell lung cancer.

By proportion, this clonotype is medium-sized (0.01 to 0.1%). A library made for alpha chains picked up this beta chain off target, so its size means little. CDR3 bases: TGCGCCAGCAGTCTACCCTGCACCAGGGTGGCGTACAATGAGCAGTTCTTC. It codes for CASSLPCTRVAYNEQFF. The chain carries TRBV23-1 and TRBJ2-1; weak D call: TRBD1 (5 bases). TRBV23-1 is identified as an open reading frame with a role that is uncertain. CDR3 length equals 17 residues. V was trimmed by 4 bases and J by 4 bases, leaving 20 bases between them.

In this sample, this clonotype is medium-sized (0.01 to 0.1%). This beta chain is an unintended read in a library built for alpha chains; its size means little. The chain uses TRBV7-2 and TRBJ2-7; possibly TRBD1 for D (6 bases). The ends were cut back, 1 base at V and 4 bases at J, with 20 bases in the middle. Germline V gene lookup returns CDR1 SGHTA and CDR2 FQGNSA. The CDR3 spans 17 residues. In nucleotides, the CDR3 is TGTGCCAGCAGCTTAGGGTCCTTGGGCAGGGGAGAATACGAGCAGTACTTC. It translates to CASSLGSLGRGEYEQYF.

This clonotype was recorded many times. A library prepared for alpha chains yielded this beta chain as an off-target read; its size is of little meaning. V is TRBV15 and J is TRBJ2-5; D unclear. The CDR3 totals 14 residues. Trimming cost V 0 bases and J 5 bases, with 10 bases left between them. Germline CDR1 is LNHNV and CDR2 is YYDKDF (reference sequence). The CDR3 reads CATSRDRGSETQYF. CDR3 coding DNA: TGTGCCACCAGCAGAGATCGCGGTAGTGAGACCCAGTACTTC. The full variable domain, its missing parts supplied by reference TRBV15 and TRBJ2-5, is DAMVIQNPRYQVTQFGKPVTLSCSQTLNHNVMYWYQQKSSQAPKLLFHYYDKDFNNEADTPDNFQSRRPNTSFCFLDIRSPGLGDTAMYLCATSRDRGSETQYFGPGTRLLVL.

This clonotype was counted at least ten times. Because the library targeted alpha chains, this beta chain is an off-target read whose size means little. This chain links TRBV7-9 with TRBJ2-3, with 7 bases matching TRBD2. The CDR3 is made up of 16 amino acids. Germline loops: CDR1 SEHNR, CDR2 FQNEAQ (reference sequence). The V segment lost 1 base and the J segment 1 base; nucleotides outside the gene matches: 5. DNA of the CDR3: TGTGCCAGCAGCTTAGTGGGCCTAGCGGGCACAGATACGCAGTATTTT. It is translated as CASSLVGLAGTDTQYF.

Many counts were recorded for this clonotype. Being off target in a library aimed at alpha chains, this beta chain has a size of little meaning. V and J are TRBV2 and TRBJ1-3, with a possible D match to TRBD1 (5 bases). CDR1 and CDR2 from the germline V gene are SNHLY and FYNNEI. The CDR3 loop spans 16 amino acids. Trimming pared 1 base from V and 4 bases from J, leaving 14 bases between. This CDR3 reads CASSEGPRTSGNTIYF. CDR3 DNA: TGTGCCAGCAGTGAAGGTCCCCGGACATCAGGAAACACCATATATTTT.

By sample share, this clonotype is medium-sized. As an off-target read in a library built for alpha chains, this beta chain has a frequency of little significance. This chain links TRBV12-3 or TRBV12-4 with TRBJ2-1, with no clear D. V was shortened by 7 bases and J by 3 bases, with 16 bases between the two germline ends. The CDR3 runs 15 residues. CDR3 region: CASTLSGVLYNEQFF. The CDR3 nucleotides are TGTGCCAGCACTCTGAGTGGGGTTCTCTACAATGAGCAGTTCTTC.

A word on this clonotype: Being off target in a library aimed at alpha chains, this beta chain has a size of little meaning. The chain is built from TRBV11-2 and TRBJ2-5; 8 nucleotides line up with TRBD1. V shed 3 bases, J shed 1 base, and the junction held 1 base outside the gene matches. CDR1 SGHAT and CDR2 FQNNGV come from the germline V gene. CDR3 length: 14 amino acids. The CDR3 DNA follows: TGTGCCAGCAGCTTTGGACAGGGCCAAGAGACCCAGTACTTC. Translated, it gives CASSFGQGQETQYF.

This clonotype was found many times. This beta chain represents an off-target read in a library built for alpha chains; its size is of limited meaning. The J gene is TRBJ1-2, the V gene TRBV7-9; unclear D gene. This CDR3 comprises 15 residues. CDR1 is SEHNR, CDR2 FQNEAQ, per germline (reference sequence). Deletions cut 0 bases from V and 4 bases from J, with 12 bases between. CDR3 amino acids: CASSLAQSRPYGYTF. CDR3 nucleotides: TGTGCCAGCAGCTTAGCCCAGTCGAGGCCCTATGGCTACACCTTC.

In this sample, this clonotype turned up many times. Since the library was made to target alpha chains, this beta chain is a stray read and its abundance is not meaningful. This chain links TRBV27 with TRBJ1-2; 9 bases match TRBD1. Germline trimming cut 5 bases from V and 8 bases from J; bases unmatched to any gene: 6. The germline V gene encodes CDR1 MNHEY and CDR2 SMNVEV (reference sequence). The CDR3 has 13 residues. Written as DNA, the CDR3 is TGTGCCAGCAGTGGGACAGGGAGGGAGGGCTACACCTTC. As protein: CASSGTGREGYTF.

This clonotype showed up many times. Being off target in a library aimed at alpha chains, this beta chain has a size of little meaning. This rearrangement joins TRBV4-2 to TRBJ2-1; the D is unclear. This CDR3 is built from 13 residues. The V end lost 1 base, the J end lost 7 bases, and 8 bases lay between the germline ends. CDR1 and CDR2 from the germline V gene are LGHNA and YNFKEQ. CDR3: CASSQGQWNEQFF. DNA for the CDR3: TGTGCCAGCAGCCAAGGGCAGTGGAATGAGCAGTTCTTC.

By its share, this clonotype is medium-sized. This beta chain is off target for a library built for alpha chains, so its abundance means little. The gene calls are TRBV10-2 and TRBJ2-1; TRBD2 matches 13 bases. The trim removed 2 bases at V and 10 bases at J, leaving 5 bases unmatched. The CDR3 spans 15 residues. Germline V gives CDR1 WSHSY, CDR2 SAAADI. In nucleotides, the CDR3 is TGCGCCAGCAGTGAGGAGACTAGCGGGAGGCTCGAGCAGTTCTTC. It translates to CASSEETSGRLEQFF.

This clonotype was counted at least ten times. Because this beta chain is a stray read in a library intended to capture alpha chains, its abundance should not be given much weight. This rearrangement joins TRBV20-1 to TRBJ2-5, with TRBD2 identical over 12 bases. V was clipped by 3 bases and J by 2 bases; unmatched bases: 10. Germline assignment: CDR1 DFQATT and CDR2 SNEGSKA (reference sequence). The CDR3 has 17 residues. CDR3 DNA: TGCAGTGCTAGGGCGACTAGCGGGAGAGGTTGGCAAGAGACCCAGTACTTC. It codes for CSARATSGRGWQETQYF.

There are many counts of this clonotype. In a library made to pick up alpha chains, this beta chain is a stray read with a size that means little. This chain joins TRBV6-6 and TRBJ1-5, with TRBD1 identical over 7 bases. The V and J ends lost 5 bases and 5 bases, in that order; junction bases with no gene match: 3. The CDR3 runs 13 residues. In germline, CDR1 is MNHNY, CDR2 SVGAGI (reference sequence). The CDR3 here is CASSMTGYQPQHF. The CDR3 nucleotides are TGTGCCAGCAGTATGACAGGGTATCAGCCCCAGCATTTT.

This clonotype was counted ten times or more. This beta chain is a stray read from a library made for alpha chains; its abundance is not meaningful. The V and J genes are TRBV20-1 and TRBJ2-3, with D possibly TRBD2 on 6 matching bases. This CDR3 has 14 amino acids. Germline CDR1 reads DFQATT; CDR2 reads SNEGSKA (reference sequence). With 6 bases removed from V and 4 bases from J, the gap between germline ends came to 17 bases. CDR3 coding DNA: TGCAGTGCCTTTACCAATAGCGGTTCAGATACGCAGTATTTT. Translation gives CSAFTNSGSDTQYF.

There are many counts of this clonotype. This beta chain slipped into a library made for alpha chains as a stray read, so its size is not meaningful. This chain joins TRBV7-2 and TRBJ2-1; D gene uncertain. CDR3 size: 11 residues. Trimming stripped 2 bases from V and 9 bases from J, with 5 bases between. From germline, CDR1 is SGHTA and CDR2 FQGNSA. Here the CDR3 DNA reads TGTGCCAGCAGCTTATATGTTGAGCAGTTCTTC. Translating it yields CASSLYVEQFF.

This clonotype is categorized as medium-sized (0.01 to 0.1%). This beta chain represents an off-target read in a library built for alpha chains; its size is of limited meaning. V and J are TRBV7-6 and TRBJ2-7; maybe TRBD2 (6 bases). Deletions cut 1 base from V and 1 base from J, with 14 bases between. Germline lookup yields CDR1 SGHVS and CDR2 FNYEAQ. This CDR3 is 16 amino acids long. CDR3 amino acids: CASSLDPFSGSYEQYF. The CDR3 coding sequence is TGTGCCAGCAGCTTAGATCCGTTTAGCGGTTCCTACGAGCAGTACTTC.

This clonotype appeared many times. Because this beta chain is a stray read in a library intended to capture alpha chains, its abundance should not be given much weight. The chain joins TRBV9 to TRBJ1-2; TRBD1 agrees at 12 bases. The V gene's germline CDR1 is SGDLS and CDR2 YYNGEE. The CDR3 is 17 amino acids. V shed 0 bases, J shed 5 bases, and the junction held 8 bases outside the gene matches. CDR3 protein: CASSVEEGQGARYGYTF. The DNA of the CDR3 is TGTGCCAGCAGCGTAGAGGAGGGACAGGGGGCGCGGTATGGCTACACCTTC.

This clonotype is deemed medium-sized. This beta chain is a stray read from a library made for alpha chains; its abundance is not meaningful. This rearrangement joins TRBV29-1 to TRBJ2-4; D remains unclear. The CDR3 sequence is 13 residues long. The V end lost 4 bases, the J end lost 6 bases, and 13 bases lay between the germline ends. Germline CDR1 is SQVTM and CDR2 is ANQGSEA. CDR3 amino acids: CSVVPSVGNIQYF. CDR3 DNA sequence: TGCAGCGTTGTACCCAGCGTTGGAAACATTCAGTACTTC.

This clonotype was counted at least ten times. This beta chain lies outside the target of a library built for alpha chains; its clone size means little. The chain joins TRBV24-1 to TRBJ2-1; 9 positions agree with TRBD2. Per the germline V gene, CDR1 is KGHDR and CDR2 is SFDVKD. CDR3 length: 15 amino acids. V was pared by 5 bases and J by 8 bases, with 9 bases of the junction left unmatched. The CDR3 DNA reads as TGTGCCACCAGTGGGGGGGCTAGCGGGACCGATGAGCAGTTCTTC. This codes for CATSGGASGTDEQFF.

This clonotype is medium-sized. This beta chain is off target for a library built for alpha chains, so its abundance means little. This chain links TRBV7-9 with TRBJ2-1; D is unclear. Germline CDR1 reads SEHNR; CDR2 reads FQNEAQ (reference sequence). CDR3 size: 15 residues. With 0 bases removed from V and 0 bases from J, the gap between germline ends came to 6 bases. CDR3 nucleotide sequence: TGTGCCAGCAGCTTAGCTTTAGGCTCCTACAATGAGCAGTTCTTC. Its translation: CASSLALGSYNEQFF.

This clonotype was observed at least ten times. Little can be read into the size of this beta chain, an off-target read in a library designed for alpha chains. The V gene is TRBV5-4, the J gene TRBJ2-5; possible D gene TRBD1, 5 bases. Per germline, CDR1 SGHNT and CDR2 YYREEE (reference sequence). Trimming shortened V by 3 bases and J by 2 bases, and 23 bases separated the two germline ends. This CDR3 has 18 residues. The CDR3 nucleotides read TGTGCCAGCAGCTGGTGGGCAGGGAAGGTTGGGTCTCAAGAGACCCAGTACTTC. This gives the protein CASSWWAGKVGSQETQYF. The variable domain in full, with the rest retrieved from reference TRBV5-4 and TRBJ2-5, is ETGVTQSPTHLIKTRGQQVTLRCSSQSGHNTVSWYQQALGQGPQFIFQYYREEENGRGNFPPRFSGLQFPNYSSELNVNALELDDSALYLCASSWWAGKVGSQETQYFGPGTRLLVL.

This clonotype was recorded at least ten times. Since the library was made to target alpha chains, this beta chain is a stray read and its abundance is not meaningful. The rearrangement links TRBV7-8 to TRBJ2-1; TRBD1 agrees at 7 bases. Trimming cost V 5 bases and J 0 bases; bases outside gene matches: 10. This CDR3 is 17 amino acids long. Germline assignment: CDR1 SGHVS and CDR2 FQNEAQ. DNA of the CDR3: TGTGCCAGCAGCCCGCGAACGGGACAGCTCTCCTACAATGAGCAGTTCTTC. This translates into CASSPRTGQLSYNEQFF.

On this clonotype itself: As an off-target read in a library built for alpha chains, this beta chain has a frequency of little significance. The chain carries TRBV19 and TRBJ2-1; 15 bases are a match to TRBD2. Germline lookup yields CDR1 LNHDA and CDR2 SQIVND (reference sequence). The CDR3 totals 18 residues. With 4 bases clipped from V and 7 bases from J, the junction kept 11 bases outside the gene matches. The CDR3 DNA reads TGTGCCAGTAGTACGGGACTAGCGGGAGGCCTATCGTGGAATGAGCAGTTCTTC. The encoded protein is CASSTGLAGGLSWNEQFF.

This clonotype qualifies as medium-sized. As an off-target read in a library built for alpha chains, this beta chain has a frequency of little significance. This chain joins TRBV6-2 or TRBV6-3 and TRBJ1-5; D remains ambiguous. The CDR3 extends over 13 amino acids. V lost 0 bases, J lost 7 bases, and 7 bases lay in between. CDR1 is MNHEY and CDR2 is SVGEGT in the germline V gene. CDR3 sequence: CASSYSSEQPQHF. For the CDR3, the DNA is TGTGCCAGCAGTTACTCGTCGGAACAGCCCCAGCATTTT.

This clonotype has at least ten counts. Found in a library prepared for alpha chains, this beta chain is an off-target read, and its abundance has little meaning. The chain combines TRBV20-1 with TRBJ1-5, with unresolved D. The CDR3 extends over 14 amino acids. Trimming pared 5 bases from V and 3 bases from J, leaving 14 bases between. Germline CDR1 and CDR2: DFQATT and SNEGSKA (reference sequence). CDR3: CSARGHGDNQPQHF. The CDR3 nucleotides are TGCAGTGCTCGAGGGCACGGGGACAATCAGCCCCAGCATTTT.

This clonotype was found many times. This beta chain lies outside the target of a library built for alpha chains; its clone size means little. V gene TRBV18 combines with J gene TRBJ2-5; TRBD2 agrees at 7 bases. J lost 2 bases, V lost 3 bases, and 6 bases had no gene match. The CDR3 is 15 amino acids. CDR1 is KGHSH and CDR2 is LQKENI in the germline V gene. The CDR3 region is CASSPGEGRQETQYF. The CDR3 DNA follows: TGTGCCAGCTCACCGGGGGAGGGGCGGCAAGAGACCCAGTACTTC.

This clonotype was observed at least ten times. The library was designed around alpha chains, so this beta chain is a stray read whose abundance carries little weight. V usage is TRBV3-1 and J usage is TRBJ2-7; 10 nucleotides match TRBD2. The CDR3 runs 16 residues. The V and J ends lost 0 bases and 3 bases, in that order; junction bases with no gene match: 5. The germline gives CDR1 LGHDT, CDR2 YNNKEL (reference sequence). CDR3 coding DNA: TGTGCCAGCAGCCAAGATCTATCTAGCGGGAGCTACGAGCAGTACTTC. It is translated as CASSQDLSSGSYEQYF.

Regarding this clonotype: This beta chain is an unintended read in a library built for alpha chains; its size means little. This chain connects TRBV7-9 to TRBJ2-6; a weak D match, TRBD2 (5 bases). V was cut by 6 bases and J by 0 bases, with 15 bases left in between. The CDR3 runs to 17 residues. CDR1 and CDR2 from the germline V gene are SEHNR and FQNEAQ (reference sequence). DNA of the CDR3: TGTGCCAGCAGGAGAGAGGGTCCTCTCTCTGGGGCCAACGTCCTGACTTTC. It translates to CASRREGPLSGANVLTF.

By sample fraction, this clonotype is medium-sized. This beta chain was picked up by a library intended for alpha chains and is off target, so its count carries little meaning. CDR3 in DNA: TGTGCCAGCAGTGTCCGGTGGGATGAAAAACTGTTTTTT. Translation: CASSVRWDEKLFF. The chain employs TRBV6-1 and TRBJ1-4; D gene unclear. V lost 4 bases to trimming and J lost 6 bases, with 9 bases between them. Germline V gene data show CDR1 as MNHNS and CDR2 as SASEGT. This CDR3 spans 13 amino acids.